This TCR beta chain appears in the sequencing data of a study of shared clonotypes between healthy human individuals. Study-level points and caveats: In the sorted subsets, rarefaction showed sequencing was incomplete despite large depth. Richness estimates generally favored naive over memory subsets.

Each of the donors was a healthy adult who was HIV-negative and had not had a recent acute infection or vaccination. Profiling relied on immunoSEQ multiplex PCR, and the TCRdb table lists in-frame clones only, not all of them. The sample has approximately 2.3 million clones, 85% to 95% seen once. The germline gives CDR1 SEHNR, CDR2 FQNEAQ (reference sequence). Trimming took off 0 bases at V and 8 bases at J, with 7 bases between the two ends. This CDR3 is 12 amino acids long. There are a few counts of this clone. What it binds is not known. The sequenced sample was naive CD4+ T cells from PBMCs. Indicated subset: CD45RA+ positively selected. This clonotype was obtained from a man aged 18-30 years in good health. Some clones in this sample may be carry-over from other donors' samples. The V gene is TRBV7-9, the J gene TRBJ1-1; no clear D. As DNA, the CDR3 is TGTGCCAGCAGCTTAGCGAACAGAGAAGCTTTCTTT. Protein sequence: CASSLANREAFF.